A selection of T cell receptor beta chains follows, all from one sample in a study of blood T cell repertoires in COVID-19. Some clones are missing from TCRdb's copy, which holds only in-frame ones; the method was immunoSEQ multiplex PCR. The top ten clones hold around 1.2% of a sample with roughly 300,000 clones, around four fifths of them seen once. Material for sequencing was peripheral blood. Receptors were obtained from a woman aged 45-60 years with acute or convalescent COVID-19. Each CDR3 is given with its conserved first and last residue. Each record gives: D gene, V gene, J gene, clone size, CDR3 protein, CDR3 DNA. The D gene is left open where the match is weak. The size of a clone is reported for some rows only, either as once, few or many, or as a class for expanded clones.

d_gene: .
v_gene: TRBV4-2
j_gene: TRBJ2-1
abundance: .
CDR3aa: CASSQKAGYNEQFF
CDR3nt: TGTGCCAGCAGCCAAAAAGCCGGGTACAATGAGCAGTTCTTC

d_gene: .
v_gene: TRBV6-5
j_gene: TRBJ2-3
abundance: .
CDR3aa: CASSRQKSTDTQYF
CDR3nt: TGTGCCAGCAGTCGACAAAAAAGCACAGATACGCAGTATTTT

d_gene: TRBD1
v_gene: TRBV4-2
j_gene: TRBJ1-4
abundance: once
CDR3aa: CASSQERSRGLANEKLFF
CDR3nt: TGTGCCAGCAGCCAAGAACGCTCGAGGGGGCTGGCTAATGAAAAACTGTTTTTT

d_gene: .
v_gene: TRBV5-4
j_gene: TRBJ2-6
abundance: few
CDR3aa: CASSLTGRNSGANVLTF
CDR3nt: TGTGCCAGCAGCTTAACAGGACGTAACTCTGGGGCCAACGTCCTGACTTTC

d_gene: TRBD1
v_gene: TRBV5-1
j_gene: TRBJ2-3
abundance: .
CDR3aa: CASSLRGGATDTQYF
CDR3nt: TGCGCCAGCAGCTTGAGAGGGGGCGCGACAGATACGCAGTATTTT

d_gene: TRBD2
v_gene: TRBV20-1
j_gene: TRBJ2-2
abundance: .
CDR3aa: CSASLRGSGELFF
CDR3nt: TGCAGTGCTAGTTTGCGGGGGAGCGGGGAGCTGTTTTTT

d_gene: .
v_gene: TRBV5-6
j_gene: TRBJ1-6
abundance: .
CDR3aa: CASSAYSSPLHF
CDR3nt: TGTGCCAGCAGCGCGTATTCCTCACCCCTCCACTTT

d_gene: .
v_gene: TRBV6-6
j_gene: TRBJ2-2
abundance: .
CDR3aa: CATGSDRLGITGELFF
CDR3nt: TGTGCCACCGGATCGGACAGACTGGGAATTACCGGGGAGCTGTTTTTT

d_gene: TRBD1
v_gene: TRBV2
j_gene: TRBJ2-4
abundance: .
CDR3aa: CASIADRGKNIQYF
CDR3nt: TGTGCCAGCATCGCCGACAGGGGGAAAAACATTCAGTACTTC

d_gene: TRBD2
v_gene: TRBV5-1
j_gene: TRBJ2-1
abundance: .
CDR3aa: CASSFVPRTGGFQFF
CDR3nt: TGCGCCAGCAGCTTTGTTCCACGGACGGGGGGGTTTCAGTTCTTC

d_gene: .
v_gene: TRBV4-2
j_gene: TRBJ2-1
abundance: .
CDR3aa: CASSQDGNLGQVQFF
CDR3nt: TGTGCCAGCAGCCAAGATGGTAATTTGGGGCAGGTGCAGTTCTTC

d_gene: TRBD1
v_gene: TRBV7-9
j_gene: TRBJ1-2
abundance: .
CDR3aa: CASSLGFERTGYGYTF
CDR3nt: TGTGCCAGCAGCTTAGGGTTCGAGAGGACAGGGTATGGCTACACCTTC

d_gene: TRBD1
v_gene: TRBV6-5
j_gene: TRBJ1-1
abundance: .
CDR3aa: CASSYEGARTEAFF
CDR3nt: TGTGCCAGCAGTTACGAGGGGGCGAGGACTGAAGCTTTCTTT

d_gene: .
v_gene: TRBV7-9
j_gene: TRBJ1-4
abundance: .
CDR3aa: CASSLARRGGEKLFF
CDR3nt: TGTGCCAGCAGCTTAGCGAGGAGAGGTGGTGAAAAACTGTTTTTT

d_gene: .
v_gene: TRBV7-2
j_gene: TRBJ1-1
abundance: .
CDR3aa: CASSLVGPGVGEAFF
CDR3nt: TGTGCCAGCAGCTTAGTGGGACCGGGGGTGGGTGAAGCTTTCTTT

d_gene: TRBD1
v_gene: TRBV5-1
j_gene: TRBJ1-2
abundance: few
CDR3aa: CASSLGDRGDGYTF
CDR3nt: TGCGCCAGCAGCTTGGGGGACAGGGGAGATGGCTACACCTTC

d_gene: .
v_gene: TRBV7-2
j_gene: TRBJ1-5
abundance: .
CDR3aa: CASSLAPGGLGQPQHF
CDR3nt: TGTGCCAGCAGCTTAGCGCCCGGGGGGCTAGGGCAGCCCCAGCATTTT

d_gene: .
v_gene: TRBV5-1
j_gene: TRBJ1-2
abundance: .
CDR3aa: CASSPGVGGYTF
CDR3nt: TGCGCCAGCAGTCCGGGAGTTGGCGGCTACACCTTC

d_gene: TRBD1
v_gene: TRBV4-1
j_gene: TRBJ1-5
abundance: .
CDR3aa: CASSLIGQGNQPQHF
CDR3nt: TGCGCCAGCAGCCTCATTGGACAGGGCAATCAGCCCCAGCATTTT

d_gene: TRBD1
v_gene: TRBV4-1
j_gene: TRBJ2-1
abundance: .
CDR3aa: CASSRTGNNEQFF
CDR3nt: TGCGCCAGCAGCCGGACAGGGAACAATGAGCAGTTCTTC

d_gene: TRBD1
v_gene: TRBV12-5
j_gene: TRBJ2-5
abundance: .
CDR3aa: CASGSGQGAETQYF
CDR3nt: TGTGCTAGTGGTTCGGGACAGGGGGCCGAGACCCAGTACTTC

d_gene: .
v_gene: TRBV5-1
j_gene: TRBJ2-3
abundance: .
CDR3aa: CASSLYGVGTDTQYF
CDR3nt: TGCGCCAGCAGCTTGTACGGGGTCGGCACAGATACGCAGTATTTT

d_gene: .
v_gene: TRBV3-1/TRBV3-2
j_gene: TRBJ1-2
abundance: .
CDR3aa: CATFGANYGYTF
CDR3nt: TGTGCCACCTTCGGGGCTAACTATGGCTACACCTTC

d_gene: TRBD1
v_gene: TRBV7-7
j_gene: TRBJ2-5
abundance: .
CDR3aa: CASSLEGTGRSETQYF
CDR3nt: TGTGCCAGCAGCTTAGAGGGGACAGGGCGGTCAGAGACCCAGTACTTC

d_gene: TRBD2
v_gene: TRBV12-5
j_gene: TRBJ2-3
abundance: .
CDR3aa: CASGPGWGGTDTQYF
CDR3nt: TGTGCTAGTGGTCCGGGGTGGGGAGGGACAGATACGCAGTATTTT

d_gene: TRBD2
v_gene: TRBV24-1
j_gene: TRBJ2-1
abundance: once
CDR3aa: CATSGGGSGRYNEQFF
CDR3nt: TGTGCCACCAGTGGGGGGGGGAGCGGGAGGTACAATGAGCAGTTCTTC

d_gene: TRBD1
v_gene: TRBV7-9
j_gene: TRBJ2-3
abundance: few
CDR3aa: CASSKQGAVDTQYF
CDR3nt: TGTGCCAGCAGCAAACAGGGGGCGGTAGATACGCAGTATTTT

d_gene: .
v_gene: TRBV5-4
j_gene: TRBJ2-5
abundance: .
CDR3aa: CASSPPGVQETQYF
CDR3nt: TGTGCCAGCAGCCCTCCAGGGGTCCAAGAGACCCAGTACTTC

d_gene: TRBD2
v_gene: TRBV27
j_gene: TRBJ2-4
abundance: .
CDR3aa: CASSKKLAGLAKNIQYF
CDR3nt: TGTGCCAGCAGTAAAAAACTAGCGGGGTTAGCCAAAAACATTCAGTACTTC

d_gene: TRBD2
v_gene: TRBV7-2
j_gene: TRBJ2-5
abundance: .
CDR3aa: CASSPPTSGYQETQYF
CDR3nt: TGTGCCAGCAGCCCACCGACTAGCGGGTACCAAGAGACCCAGTACTTC

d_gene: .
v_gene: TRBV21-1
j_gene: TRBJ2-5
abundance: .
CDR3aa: CASSSPLQETQYF
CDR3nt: TGTGCCAGCAGCTCGCCGCTACAAGAGACCCAGTACTTC

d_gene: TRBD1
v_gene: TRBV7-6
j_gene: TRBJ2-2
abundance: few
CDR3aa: CASSSAGTGVTGELFF
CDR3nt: TGTGCCAGCAGCTCAGCAGGGACAGGGGTTACCGGGGAGCTGTTTTTT

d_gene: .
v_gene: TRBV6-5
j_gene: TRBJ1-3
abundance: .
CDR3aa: CASSYSRASSGNTIYF
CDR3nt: TGTGCCAGCAGTTACTCGAGGGCGTCCTCTGGAAACACCATATATTTT

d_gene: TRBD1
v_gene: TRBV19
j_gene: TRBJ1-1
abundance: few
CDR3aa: CASSTRGDRGGTEAFF
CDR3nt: TGTGCCAGTAGTACTCGCGGGGACAGGGGAGGCACTGAAGCTTTCTTT

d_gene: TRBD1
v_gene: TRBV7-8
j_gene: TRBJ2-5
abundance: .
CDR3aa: CASSATDRGQETQYF
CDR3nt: TGTGCCAGCAGCGCTACCGACAGGGGTCAAGAGACCCAGTACTTC

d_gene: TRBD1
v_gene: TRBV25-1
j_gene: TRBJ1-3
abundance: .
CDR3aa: CASTPDRAGNTIYF
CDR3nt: TGTGCCAGCACCCCGGACAGGGCGGGAAACACCATATATTTT

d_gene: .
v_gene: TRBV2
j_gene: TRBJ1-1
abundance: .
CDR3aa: CASSEQGLTSSKAFF
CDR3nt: TGTGCCAGCAGTGAACAGGGCCTAACGAGTAGCAAGGCTTTCTTT

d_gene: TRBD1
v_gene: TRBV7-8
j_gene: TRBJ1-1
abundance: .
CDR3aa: CAINRGTEAFF
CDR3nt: TGTGCCATAAACAGGGGTACTGAAGCTTTCTTT

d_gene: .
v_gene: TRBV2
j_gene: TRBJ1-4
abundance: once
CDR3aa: CASSEQVNEKLFF
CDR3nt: TGTGCCAGCAGTGAACAGGTTAATGAAAAACTGTTTTTT

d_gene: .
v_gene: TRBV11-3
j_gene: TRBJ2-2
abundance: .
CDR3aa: CASSLTTGPARTGELFF
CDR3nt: TGTGCCAGCAGCTTAACAACAGGGCCTGCGCGGACCGGGGAGCTGTTTTTT

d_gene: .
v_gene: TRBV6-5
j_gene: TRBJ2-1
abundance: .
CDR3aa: CASSPFVAEANEQFF
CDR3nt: TGTGCCAGCAGCCCCTTCGTAGCGGAGGCCAATGAGCAGTTCTTC

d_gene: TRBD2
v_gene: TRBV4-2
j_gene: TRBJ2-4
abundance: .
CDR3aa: CASSQSSGGNKNIQYF
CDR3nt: TGTGCCAGCAGCCAGTCTAGCGGGGGTAACAAAAACATTCAGTACTTC

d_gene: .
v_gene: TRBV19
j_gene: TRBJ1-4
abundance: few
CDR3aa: CASSPQGGDYEKLFF
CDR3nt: TGTGCCAGTAGTCCCCAGGGCGGAGACTATGAAAAACTGTTTTTT

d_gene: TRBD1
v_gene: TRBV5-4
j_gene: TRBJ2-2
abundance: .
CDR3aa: CASSSRYGQGITGELFF
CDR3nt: TGTGCCAGCAGCTCCCGGTACGGACAGGGGATCACCGGGGAGCTGTTTTTT

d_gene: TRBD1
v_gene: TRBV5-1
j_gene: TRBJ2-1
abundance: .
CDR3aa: CASSWDQQGDSFYNEQFF
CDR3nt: TGCGCCAGCAGCTGGGACCAACAGGGGGACTCTTTCTACAATGAGCAGTTCTTC

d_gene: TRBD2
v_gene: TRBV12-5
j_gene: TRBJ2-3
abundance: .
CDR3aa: CASDPSSGRAPDTQYF
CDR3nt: TGTGCTAGTGACCCTTCTAGCGGGAGGGCCCCAGATACGCAGTATTTT

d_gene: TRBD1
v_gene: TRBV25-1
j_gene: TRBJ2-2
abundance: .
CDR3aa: CASSEYGQETGELFF
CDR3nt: TGTGCCAGCAGTGAATACGGACAGGAGACCGGGGAGCTGTTTTTT

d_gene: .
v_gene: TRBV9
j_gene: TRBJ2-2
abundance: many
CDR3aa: CASSVGGSGNTGELFF
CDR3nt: TGTGCCAGCAGCGTAGGGGGTAGCGGGAACACCGGGGAGCTGTTTTTT

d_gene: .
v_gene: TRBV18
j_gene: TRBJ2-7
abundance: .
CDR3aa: CASSRETAYEQYF
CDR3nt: TGTGCCAGCTCGAGGGAAACAGCCTACGAGCAGTACTTC

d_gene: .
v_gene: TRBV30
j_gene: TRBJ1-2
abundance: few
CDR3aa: CAGTESYYGYTF
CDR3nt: TGTGCCGGAACAGAGAGTTACTATGGCTACACCTTC

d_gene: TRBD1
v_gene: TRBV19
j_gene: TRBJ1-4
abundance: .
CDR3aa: CASSETGGTNEKLFF
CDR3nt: TGTGCCAGTAGTGAAACAGGGGGCACTAATGAAAAACTGTTTTTT

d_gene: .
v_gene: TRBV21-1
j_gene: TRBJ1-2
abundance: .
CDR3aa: CASSKGPDRGTYGYTF
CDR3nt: TGTGCCAGCAGCAAAGGGCCGGACAGGGGAACCTATGGCTACACCTTC

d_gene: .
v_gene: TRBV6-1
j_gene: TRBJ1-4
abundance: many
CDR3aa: CASSEVKTLGEKLFF
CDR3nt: TGTGCCAGCAGTGAAGTAAAGACGCTAGGTGAAAAACTGTTTTTT

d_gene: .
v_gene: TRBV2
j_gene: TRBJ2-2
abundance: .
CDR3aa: CASSPTGSAGELFF
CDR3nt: TGTGCCAGCAGTCCTACAGGGTCCGCCGGGGAGCTGTTTTTT

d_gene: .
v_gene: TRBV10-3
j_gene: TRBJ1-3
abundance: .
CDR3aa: CAISEPGGGNTIYF
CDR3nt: TGTGCCATCAGTGAACCAGGAGGCGGAAACACCATATATTTT

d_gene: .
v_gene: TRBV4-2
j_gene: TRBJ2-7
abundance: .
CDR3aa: CASSPSTSYEQYF
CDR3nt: TGTGCCAGCAGCCCAAGTACAAGCTACGAGCAGTACTTC

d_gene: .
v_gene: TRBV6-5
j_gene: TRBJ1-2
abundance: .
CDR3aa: CASRETGNYGYTF
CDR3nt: TGTGCCAGCAGAGAGACGGGTAACTATGGCTACACCTTC

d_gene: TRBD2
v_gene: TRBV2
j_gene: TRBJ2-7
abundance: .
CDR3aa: CASSGPTSGRLYEQYF
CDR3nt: TGTGCCAGCAGTGGACCGACTAGCGGGAGATTATACGAGCAGTACTTC

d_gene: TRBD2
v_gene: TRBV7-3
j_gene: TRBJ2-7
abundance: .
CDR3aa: CASSPGSGRAHEQYF
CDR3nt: TGTGCCAGCAGCCCGGGGAGCGGGAGGGCCCACGAGCAGTACTTC

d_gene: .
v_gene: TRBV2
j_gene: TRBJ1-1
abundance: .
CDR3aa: CASTGLKAFF
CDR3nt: TGTGCCAGCACCGGACTGAAGGCTTTCTTT